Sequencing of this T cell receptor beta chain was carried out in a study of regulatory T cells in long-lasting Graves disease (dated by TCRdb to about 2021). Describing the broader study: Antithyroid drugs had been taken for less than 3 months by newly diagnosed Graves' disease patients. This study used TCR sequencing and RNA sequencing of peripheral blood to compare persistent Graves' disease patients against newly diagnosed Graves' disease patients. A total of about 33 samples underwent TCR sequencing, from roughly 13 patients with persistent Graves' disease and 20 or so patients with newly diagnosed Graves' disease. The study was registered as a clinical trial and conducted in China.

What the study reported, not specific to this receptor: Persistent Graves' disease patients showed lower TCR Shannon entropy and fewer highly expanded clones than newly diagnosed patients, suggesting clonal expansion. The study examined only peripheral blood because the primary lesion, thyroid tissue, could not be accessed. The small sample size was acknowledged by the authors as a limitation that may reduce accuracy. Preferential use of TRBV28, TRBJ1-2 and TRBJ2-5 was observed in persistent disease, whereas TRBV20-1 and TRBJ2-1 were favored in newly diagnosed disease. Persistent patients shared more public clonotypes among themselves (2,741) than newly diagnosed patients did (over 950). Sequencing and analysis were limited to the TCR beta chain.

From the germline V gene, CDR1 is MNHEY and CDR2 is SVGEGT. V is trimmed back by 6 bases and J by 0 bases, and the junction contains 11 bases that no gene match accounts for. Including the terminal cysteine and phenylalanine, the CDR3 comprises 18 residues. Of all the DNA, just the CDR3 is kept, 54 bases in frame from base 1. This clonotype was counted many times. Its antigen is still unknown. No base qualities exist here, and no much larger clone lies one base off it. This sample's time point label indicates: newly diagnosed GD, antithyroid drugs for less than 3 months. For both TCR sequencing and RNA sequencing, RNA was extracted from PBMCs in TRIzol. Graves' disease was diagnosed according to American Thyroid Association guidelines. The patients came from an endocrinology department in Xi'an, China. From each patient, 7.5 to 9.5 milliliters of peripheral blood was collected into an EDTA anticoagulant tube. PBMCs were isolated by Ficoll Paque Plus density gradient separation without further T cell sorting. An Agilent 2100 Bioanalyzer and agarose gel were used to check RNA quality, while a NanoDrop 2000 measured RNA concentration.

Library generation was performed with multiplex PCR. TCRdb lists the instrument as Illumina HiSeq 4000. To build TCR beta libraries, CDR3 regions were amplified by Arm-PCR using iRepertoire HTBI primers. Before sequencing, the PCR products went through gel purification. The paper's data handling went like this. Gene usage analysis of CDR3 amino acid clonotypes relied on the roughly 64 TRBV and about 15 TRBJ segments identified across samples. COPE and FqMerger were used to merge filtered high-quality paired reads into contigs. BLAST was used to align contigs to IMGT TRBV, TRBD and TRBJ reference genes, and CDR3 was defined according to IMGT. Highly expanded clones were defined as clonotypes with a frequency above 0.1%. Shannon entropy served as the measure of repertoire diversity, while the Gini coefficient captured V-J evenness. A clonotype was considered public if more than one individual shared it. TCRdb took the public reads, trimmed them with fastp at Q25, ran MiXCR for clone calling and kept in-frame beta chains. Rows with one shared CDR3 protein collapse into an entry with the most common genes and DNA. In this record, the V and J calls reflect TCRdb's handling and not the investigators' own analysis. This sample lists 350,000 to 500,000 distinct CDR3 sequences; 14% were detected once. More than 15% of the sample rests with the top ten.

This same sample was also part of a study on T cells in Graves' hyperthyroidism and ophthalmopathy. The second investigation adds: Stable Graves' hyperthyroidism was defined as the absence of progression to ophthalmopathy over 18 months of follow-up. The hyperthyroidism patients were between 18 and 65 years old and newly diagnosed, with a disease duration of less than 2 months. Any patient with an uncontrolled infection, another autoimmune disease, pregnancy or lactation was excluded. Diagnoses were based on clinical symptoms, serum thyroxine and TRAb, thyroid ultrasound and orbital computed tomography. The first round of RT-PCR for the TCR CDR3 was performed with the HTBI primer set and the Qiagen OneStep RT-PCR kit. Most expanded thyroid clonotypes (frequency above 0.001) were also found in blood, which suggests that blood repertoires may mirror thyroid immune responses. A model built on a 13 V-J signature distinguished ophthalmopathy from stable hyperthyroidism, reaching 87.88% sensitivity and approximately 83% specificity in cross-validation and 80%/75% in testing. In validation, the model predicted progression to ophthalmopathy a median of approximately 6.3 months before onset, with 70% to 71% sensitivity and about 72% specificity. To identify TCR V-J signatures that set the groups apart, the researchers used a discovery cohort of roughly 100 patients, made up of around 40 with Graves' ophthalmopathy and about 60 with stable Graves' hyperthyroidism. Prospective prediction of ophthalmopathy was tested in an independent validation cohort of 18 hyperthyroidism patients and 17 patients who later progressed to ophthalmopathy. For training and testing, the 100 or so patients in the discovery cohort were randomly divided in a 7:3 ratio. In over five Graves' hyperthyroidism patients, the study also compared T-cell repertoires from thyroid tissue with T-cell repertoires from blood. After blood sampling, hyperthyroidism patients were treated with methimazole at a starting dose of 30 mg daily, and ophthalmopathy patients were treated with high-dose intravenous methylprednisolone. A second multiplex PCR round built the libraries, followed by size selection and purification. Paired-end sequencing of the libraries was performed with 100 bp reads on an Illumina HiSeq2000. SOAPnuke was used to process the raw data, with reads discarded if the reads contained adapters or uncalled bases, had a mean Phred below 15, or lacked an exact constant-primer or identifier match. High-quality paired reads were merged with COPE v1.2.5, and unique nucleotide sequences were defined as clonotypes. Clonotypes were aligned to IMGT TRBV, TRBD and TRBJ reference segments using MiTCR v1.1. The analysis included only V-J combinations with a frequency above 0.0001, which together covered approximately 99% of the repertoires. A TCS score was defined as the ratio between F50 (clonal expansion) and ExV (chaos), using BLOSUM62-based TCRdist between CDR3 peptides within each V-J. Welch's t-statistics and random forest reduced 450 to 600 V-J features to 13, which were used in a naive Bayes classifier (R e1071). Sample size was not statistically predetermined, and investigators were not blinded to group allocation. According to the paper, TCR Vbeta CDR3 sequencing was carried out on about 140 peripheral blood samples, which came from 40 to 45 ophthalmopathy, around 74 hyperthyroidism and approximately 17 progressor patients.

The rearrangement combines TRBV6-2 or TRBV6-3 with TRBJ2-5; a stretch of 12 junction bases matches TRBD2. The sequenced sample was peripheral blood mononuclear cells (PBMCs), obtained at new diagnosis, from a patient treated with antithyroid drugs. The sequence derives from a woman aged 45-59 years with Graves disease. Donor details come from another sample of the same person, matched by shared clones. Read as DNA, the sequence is TGTGCCAGCAGATCCCCGGGACTAGCGGGTCCACACCAAGAGACCCAGTACTTC. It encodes CASRSPGLAGPHQETQYF.